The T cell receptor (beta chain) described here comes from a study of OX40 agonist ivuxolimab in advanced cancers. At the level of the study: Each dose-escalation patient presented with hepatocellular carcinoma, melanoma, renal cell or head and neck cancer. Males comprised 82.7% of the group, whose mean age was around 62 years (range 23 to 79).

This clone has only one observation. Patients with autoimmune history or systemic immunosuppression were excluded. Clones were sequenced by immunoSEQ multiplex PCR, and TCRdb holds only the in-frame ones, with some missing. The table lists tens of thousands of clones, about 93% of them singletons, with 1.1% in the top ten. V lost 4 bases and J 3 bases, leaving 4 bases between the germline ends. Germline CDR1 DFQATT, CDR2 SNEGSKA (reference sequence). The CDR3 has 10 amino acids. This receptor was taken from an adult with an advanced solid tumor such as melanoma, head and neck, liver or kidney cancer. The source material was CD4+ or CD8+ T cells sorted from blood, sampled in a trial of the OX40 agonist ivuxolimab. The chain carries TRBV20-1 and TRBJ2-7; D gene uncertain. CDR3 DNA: TGCAGTGCTACCTTCTACGAGCAGTACTTC. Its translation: CSATFYEQYF.